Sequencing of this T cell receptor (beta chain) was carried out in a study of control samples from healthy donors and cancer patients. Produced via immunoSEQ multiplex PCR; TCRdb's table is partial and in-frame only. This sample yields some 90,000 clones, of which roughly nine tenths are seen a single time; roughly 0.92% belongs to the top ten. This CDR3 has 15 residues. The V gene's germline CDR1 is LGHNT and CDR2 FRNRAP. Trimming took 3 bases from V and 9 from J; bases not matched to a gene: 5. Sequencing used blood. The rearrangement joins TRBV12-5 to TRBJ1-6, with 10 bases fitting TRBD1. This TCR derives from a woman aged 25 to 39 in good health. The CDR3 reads CASGFYRTGGSPLHF. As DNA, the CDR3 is TGTGCTAGTGGTTTCTACCGGACAGGGGGTTCACCCCTCCACTTT.